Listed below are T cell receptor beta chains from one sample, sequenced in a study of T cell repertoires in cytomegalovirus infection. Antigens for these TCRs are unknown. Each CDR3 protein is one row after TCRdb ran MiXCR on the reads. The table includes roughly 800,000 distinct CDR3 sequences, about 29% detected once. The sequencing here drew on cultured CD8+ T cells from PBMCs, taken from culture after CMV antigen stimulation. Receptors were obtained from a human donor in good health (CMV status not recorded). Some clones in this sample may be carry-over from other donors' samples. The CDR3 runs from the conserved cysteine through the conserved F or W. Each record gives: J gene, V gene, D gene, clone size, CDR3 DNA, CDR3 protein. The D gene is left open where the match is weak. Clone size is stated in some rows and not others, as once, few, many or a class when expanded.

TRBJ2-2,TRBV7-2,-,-,TGTGCCAGCAGCTACAGGTCCGCCGGGGAGCTGTTTTTT,CASSYRSAGELFF
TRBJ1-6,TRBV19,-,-,TGTGCCAGTAGTATTCCGGGAGATAATTCACCCCTCCACTTT,CASSIPGDNSPLHF
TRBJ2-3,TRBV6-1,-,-,TGTGCCAGCAGTAACCCTGGCACGCAGTATTTT,CASSNPGTQYF
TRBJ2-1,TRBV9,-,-,TGTGCCAGCAGCGCACCGTCCAATCCGAATGAGCAGTTCTTC,CASSAPSNPNEQFF
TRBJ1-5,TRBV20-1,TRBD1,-,TGCAGTGCTAGAGATTTGCAGGGGGGTTTCAATCAGCCCCAGCATTTT,CSARDLQGGFNQPQHF
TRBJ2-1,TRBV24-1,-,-,TGTGCCACCCGGGACGGCTCCTACAATGAGCAGTTCTTC,CATRDGSYNEQFF
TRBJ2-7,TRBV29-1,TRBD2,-,TGCAGCGTCCTAGCGGATAGCTCCTACGAGCAGTACTTC,CSVLADSSYEQYF
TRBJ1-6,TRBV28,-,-,TGTGCCAGCAGTGAATCCCGACAGAGTTATAATTCACCCCTCCACTTT,CASSESRQSYNSPLHF
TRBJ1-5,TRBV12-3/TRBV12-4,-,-,TGTGCCAGCAGTTTCTCCCTCGGCGGGATCAATCAGCCCCAGCATTTT,CASSFSLGGINQPQHF
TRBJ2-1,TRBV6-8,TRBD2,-,TGTGCCAGCAGTTCCGGGGGGGCCTCGAATGAGCAGTTCTTC,CASSSGGASNEQFF
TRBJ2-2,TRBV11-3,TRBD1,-,TGTGCCAGCAGCACCCCGGACAGGGGGCGGGTGAACACCGGGGAGCTGTTTTTT,CASSTPDRGRVNTGELFF
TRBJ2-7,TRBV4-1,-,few,TGCGCCAGCAGCCGCACAACCGGGACGAACACCTACGAGCAGTACTTC,CASSRTTGTNTYEQYF
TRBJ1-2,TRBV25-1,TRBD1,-,TGTGCCAGCAGTGTGACAGGGGGCTATGGCTACACCTTC,CASSVTGGYGYTF